The 25 T cell receptor beta chains below all came from one sample that was sequenced in a study of naive and memory T cell subsets. General study results and limits: Possibly reflecting memory cells re-expressing CD45RA, a few larger clonotypes occurred in naive repertoires, especially CD8.

An equimolar mix of two oligonucleotides served as the beta constant-region primer for TRBC1 and TRBC2. Four rounds of PCR amplified the ligated cDNA using nested alpha and beta constant-region primers plus SP2. TCRdb re-called the UMI-ligation and nested PCR reads through MiXCR, storing one row per CDR3 protein. Among more than 95,000 distinct CDR3 sequences listed, approximately 15% were seen once. Their target antigens are unknown. The specimen was naive CD8+ T cells from blood. The origin of the receptors is a human donor in good health.

V is TRBV28 and J is TRBJ2-1; a weak D match, TRBD2 (6 bases). CDR1 and CDR2 (germline): MDHEN, SYDVKM. V lost 3 bases and J lost 5, with 17 bases in between. CDR3 length: 16 residues. The DNA for the CDR3 is TGTGCCAGCAGTTTCCAAATCGGGGGTACCGACAATGAGCAGTTCTTC. It specifies CASSFQIGGTDNEQFF.

This clonotype has more than one count but fewer than ten. V gene TRBV5-6 combines with J gene TRBJ2-1; D gene uncertain. Per germline, CDR1 SGHDT and CDR2 YYEEEE. The CDR3 runs to 13 residues. The germline V and J ends were trimmed by 0 bases and 5 bases, with 6 bases remaining between them. The CDR3 bases are TGTGCCAGCAGCTTGGGCGGTCACAATGAGCAGTTCTTC. Translation: CASSLGGHNEQFF.

In its sample, this clonotype was seen a few times. The rearrangement joins TRBV7-9 to TRBJ2-3; D remains ambiguous. V was cut by 5 bases and J by 2 bases, with 14 bases left in between. The CDR3 totals 15 residues. Germline CDR1 reads SEHNR; CDR2 reads FQNEAQ (reference sequence). The DNA of the CDR3 is TGTGCCAGCAGCCAAGTCAGTTTTGCCACAGATACGCAGTATTTT. Amino acid sequence: CASSQVSFATDTQYF.

The chain combines TRBV9 with TRBJ2-3; a weak D match, TRBD2 (6 bases). V dropped 5 bases and J dropped 2 bases, with 21 bases sitting between them. Looked up from germline, CDR1 is SGDLS and CDR2 is YYNGEE. The CDR3 consists of 17 residues. The CDR3 is CASSTPTLASDTDTQYF. The CDR3 DNA sequence: TGTGCCAGCAGTACCCCCACTCTAGCGTCCGACACAGATACGCAGTATTTT.

This clonotype showed up just a few times. V gene TRBV5-8 combines with J gene TRBJ1-1; TRBD1 matches at 9 bases. Unmatched junction bases numbered 13, after V lost 0 bases and J lost 10 bases. The CDR3 has 16 residues. CDR1 is SGHTS and CDR2 is YDEGEE in the germline V gene. CDR3 amino acids: CASSLEEGQGGRGAFF. Written as DNA, the CDR3 is TGTGCCAGCAGCTTGGAAGAGGGACAGGGAGGGCGGGGAGCTTTCTTT.

On this clonotype: With a much larger clone just one base away, this may be a read error. The chain employs TRBV27 and TRBJ2-7; D is ambiguous. V was pared by 8 bases and J by 0 bases, with 14 bases between. Germline V lookup: CDR1 MNHEY, CDR2 SMNVEV (reference sequence). This CDR3 is built from 14 residues. The CDR3, as DNA: TGTGCCAGCGGAACACCAGGTTTCTCCTACGAGCAGTACTTC. Translating it yields CASGTPGFSYEQYF.

V and J are TRBV4-3 and TRBJ2-1, with D possibly matching TRBD2 (5 bases). The CDR3 runs 15 residues. From germline, CDR1 is LGHNA and CDR2 YSLEER. V lost 2 bases and J 0 bases, leaving 8 bases between the germline ends. The CDR3 reads CASSQMRVSYNEQFF. Written as DNA, the CDR3 is TGCGCCAGCAGCCAAATGCGGGTCTCCTACAATGAGCAGTTCTTC.

This chain links TRBV4-2 with TRBJ1-1; D is undetermined. The germline V and J ends were trimmed by 3 bases and 8 bases, with 13 bases remaining between them. The CDR3 has 13 amino acids. Germline V gene sequence: CDR1 LGHNA, CDR2 YNFKEQ. The chain's CDR3 is CASSHSLPVEAFF. CDR3 sequence (DNA): TGTGCCAGCAGCCATAGCCTTCCCGTGGAAGCTTTCTTT.

The chain has TRBV24-1 and TRBJ1-6; possibly TRBD1 for D (5 bases). Trimming took off 4 bases at V and 12 bases at J, with 30 bases between the two ends. Germline V gene sequence: CDR1 KGHDR, CDR2 SFDVKD. The CDR3 covers 19 residues. CDR3 protein: CATSEGTAGIKMDGEPLHF. In nucleotides, the CDR3 is TGTGCCACCAGTGAGGGGACCGCAGGGATCAAAATGGATGGAGAACCCCTCCACTTT.

This clonotype has only one observation. This sequence joins TRBV19 and TRBJ2-6, with D uncertain. CDR1 and CDR2 (germline): LNHDA, SQIVND (reference sequence). The CDR3 length is 14 residues. Trimming stripped 3 bases from V and 1 base from J, with 4 bases between. Here the CDR3 DNA reads TGTGCCAGTAGTATTTGGTCTGGGGCCAACGTCCTGACTTTC. It yields the protein CASSIWSGANVLTF.

The DNA of the CDR3 is TGCGCCAGCAGCTTGGAGTTCCCGGGGGGTAGCACAGATACGCAGTATTTT. The encoded protein is CASSLEFPGGSTDTQYF. The chain couples TRBV5-1 to TRBJ2-3; 7 bases are shared with TRBD2. Trimming took 0 bases from V and 0 from J; bases not matched to a gene: 7. The germline gives CDR1 SGHRS, CDR2 YFSETQ. The CDR3 is made up of 17 amino acids.

Concerning this clonotype: One end of the junction does not line up with germline, which may come from a read error. The chain combines TRBV7-2 with TRBJ2-1; 7 bases map to TRBD1. CDR1 and CDR2 (germline): SGHTA, FQGNSA. The CDR3 spans 14 residues. CDR3 residues: CASSPTKRQGLRIF. The CDR3 DNA is TGTGCCAGCAGCCCAACTAAGCGACAGGGTTTGCGGATCTTC.

The table lists this clonotype with a few counts. This chain links TRBV7-9 with TRBJ2-3; 10 bases are shared with TRBD2. The CDR3 spans 16 residues. CDR1 is SEHNR and CDR2 is FQNEAQ in the germline V gene (reference sequence). V shed 5 bases, J shed 2 bases, and the junction held 7 bases outside the gene matches. The DNA for the CDR3 is TGTGCCAGCAGCGAAGGACTAGCGGTACTCACAGATACGCAGTATTTT. Translation gives CASSEGLAVLTDTQYF.

This clonotype has ten or more counts. The chain carries TRBV5-4 and TRBJ2-1; D is unresolved. The CDR3 extends over 14 amino acids. CDR1 SGHNT and CDR2 YYREEE come from the germline V gene (reference sequence). V lost 2 bases, J lost 5 bases, and 11 bases lay in between. The DNA for the CDR3 is TGTGCCAGCAGCTTTAGGAACCGAGACAATGAGCAGTTCTTC. Amino acid sequence: CASSFRNRDNEQFF.

The genes are TRBV2 and TRBJ2-7; D is unclear. V lost 2 bases and J lost 3, with 8 bases in between. CDR1 is SNHLY and CDR2 is FYNNEI in the germline V gene. The CDR3 length is 13 residues. The CDR3 spells CASSEKTSYEQYF. As DNA, the CDR3 is TGTGCCAGCAGTGAAAAGACCAGCTACGAGCAGTACTTC.

The gene calls are TRBV12-3 or TRBV12-4 and TRBJ2-2; D is tentatively TRBD1 or TRBD2 (6 bases each). The CDR3 length is 12 residues. Deletions cut 8 bases from V and 6 bases from J, with 10 bases between. The CDR3 here is CASEEGAGELFF. CDR3 DNA sequence: TGTGCCAGCGAGGAGGGGGCCGGGGAGCTGTTTTTT.

The chain couples TRBV30 to TRBJ1-1, with unresolved D. The CDR3 is made up of 11 amino acids. V gave up 3 bases and J gave up 10 bases, with 12 bases separating them. Germline loops: CDR1 GTSNPN, CDR2 SVGIG (reference sequence). CDR3 bases: TGTGCCTGGAGGGATCCGCGCGGAGCTTTCTTT. Translating gives CAWRDPRGAFF.

This clonotype was observed at least ten times. V gene TRBV6-4 combines with J gene TRBJ1-1; D gene unclear. CDR3 length equals 8 residues. CDR1 and CDR2 (germline): MRHNA, SNTAGT. V was cut by 7 bases and J by 9 bases, with 3 bases left in between. The CDR3 loop is CASTQAFF. For the CDR3, the DNA is TGTGCCAGCACCCAAGCTTTCTTT.

The sample holds many counts of this clonotype. The chain links TRBV24-1 to TRBJ2-1; D is unclear. This CDR3 contains 19 residues. Germline-derived CDR1 and CDR2 are KGHDR and SFDVKD. V lost 3 bases to trimming and J lost 2 bases, with 22 bases between them. This chain's CDR3 is CATSDTIYSAEIAYNEQFF. In DNA, the CDR3 is TGTGCCACCAGTGATACCATTTATTCCGCGGAAATAGCCTACAATGAGCAGTTCTTC.

The chain has TRBV2 and TRBJ1-1; D is uncertain. CDR3 length: 13 residues. With 9 bases removed from V and 5 bases from J, the gap between germline ends came to 16 bases. Germline lookup yields CDR1 SNHLY and CDR2 FYNNEI. The CDR3 sequence is CAREMEWRTEAFF. The CDR3 region has the DNA TGTGCCAGAGAAATGGAGTGGCGGACTGAAGCTTTCTTT.

This clonotype has more than one count but fewer than ten. This chain uses TRBV5-1 with TRBJ2-3, with 9 bases identical to TRBD2. Germline V gives CDR1 SGHRS, CDR2 YFSETQ. CDR3 size: 16 residues. V was pared by 2 bases and J by 0 bases, with 4 bases of the junction left unmatched. CDR3 sequence (DNA): TGCGCCAGCAGCTTCCTAAGCGGGAGGAGCACAGATACGCAGTATTTT. Amino acids: CASSFLSGRSTDTQYF. The variable domain in full, completed from reference TRBV5-1 and TRBJ2-3, reads KAGVTQTPRYLIKTRGQQVTLSCSPISGHRSVSWYQQTPGQGLQFLFEYFSETQRNKGNFPGRFSGRQFSNSRSEMNVSTLELGDSALYLCASSFLSGRSTDTQYFGPGTRLTVL.

In its sample, this clonotype was seen many times. The chain joins TRBV7-9 to TRBJ2-1; D call uncertain. V was shortened by 1 base and J by 10 bases, with 11 bases between the two germline ends. Looked up from germline, CDR1 is SEHNR and CDR2 is FQNEAQ (reference sequence). The CDR3 extends over 13 amino acids. In nucleotides, the CDR3 is TGTGCCAGCAGCTTAGAGGCCATTCCGGAGCAGTTCTTC. Amino acids: CASSLEAIPEQFF.

The chain employs TRBV7-9 and TRBJ2-7; perhaps D is TRBD1 or TRBD2 (5 bases each). Trimming left V 6 bases short and J 4 bases short, with 13 bases between. Germline CDR1 and CDR2: SEHNR and FQNEAQ (reference sequence). The length of the CDR3 is 13 residues. The CDR3 loop reads CASRPGTQYEQYF. The CDR3 coding sequence is TGTGCCAGCAGACCCGGGACCCAATACGAGCAGTACTTC.

Ten or more counts support this clonotype. The chain carries TRBV2 and TRBJ2-7; possibly TRBD2 for D (7 bases). The ends were cut back, 3 bases at V and 6 bases at J, with 15 bases in the middle. The CDR3 runs to 14 residues. The germline V gene has CDR1 SNHLY and CDR2 FYNNEI. The CDR3, as DNA: TGTGCCAGCAGTGAGGGGGGGCTCGGTTTCGAGCAGTACTTC. Its protein is CASSEGGLGFEQYF.

The chain joins TRBV2 to TRBJ2-5; D remains ambiguous. Germline CDR1 reads SNHLY; CDR2 reads FYNNEI. The germline V and J ends were trimmed by 8 bases and 2 bases, with 9 bases remaining between them. The CDR3 totals 12 residues. CDR3 DNA sequence: TGTGCCAGCGTAGGCTCACAAGAGACCCAGTACTTC. Protein sequence: CASVGSQETQYF.